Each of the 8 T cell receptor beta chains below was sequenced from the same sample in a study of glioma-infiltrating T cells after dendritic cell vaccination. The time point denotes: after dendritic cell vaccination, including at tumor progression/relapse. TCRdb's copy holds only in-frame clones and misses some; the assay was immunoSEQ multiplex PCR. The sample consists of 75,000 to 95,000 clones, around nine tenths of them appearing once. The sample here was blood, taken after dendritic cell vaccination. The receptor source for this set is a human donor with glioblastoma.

CDR3 nucleotides: TGTGCCAGCAGCTTAGCCGGGACAGGAAGCTCTGGGGCCAACGTCCTGACTTTC. This codes for CASSLAGTGSSGANVLTF. This chain joins TRBV7-2 and TRBJ2-6; 8 bases are shared with TRBD1. CDR1 and CDR2 (germline): SGHTA, FQGNSA. This CDR3 is built from 18 residues. The trim removed 0 bases at V and 0 bases at J, leaving 4 bases unmatched.

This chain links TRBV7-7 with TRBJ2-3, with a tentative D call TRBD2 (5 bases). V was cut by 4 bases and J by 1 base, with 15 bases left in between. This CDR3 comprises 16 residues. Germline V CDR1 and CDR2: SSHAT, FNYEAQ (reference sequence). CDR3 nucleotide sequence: TGTGCCAGCAGCTCCCTCTCGGGGAAAGGCACAGATACGCAGTATTTT. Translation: CASSSLSGKGTDTQYF.

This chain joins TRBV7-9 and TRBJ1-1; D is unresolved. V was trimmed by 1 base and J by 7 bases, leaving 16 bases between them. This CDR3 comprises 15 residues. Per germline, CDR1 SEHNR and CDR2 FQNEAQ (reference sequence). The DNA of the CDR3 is TGTGCCAGCAGCTTAGAGCCCCGGGCGCGGGGTGAAGCTTTCTTT. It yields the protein CASSLEPRARGEAFF.

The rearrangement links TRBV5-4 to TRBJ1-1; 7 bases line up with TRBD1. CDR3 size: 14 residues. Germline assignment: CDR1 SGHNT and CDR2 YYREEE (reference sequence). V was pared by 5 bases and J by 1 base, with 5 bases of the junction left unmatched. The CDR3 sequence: CASSRGQQNTEAFF. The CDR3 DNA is TGTGCCAGCAGTCGGGGACAGCAGAACACTGAAGCTTTCTTT.

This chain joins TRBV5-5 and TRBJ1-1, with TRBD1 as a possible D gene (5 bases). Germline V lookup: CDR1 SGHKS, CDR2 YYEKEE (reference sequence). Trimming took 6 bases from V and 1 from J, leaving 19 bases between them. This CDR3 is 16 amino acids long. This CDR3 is CASIPMLGGENTEAFF. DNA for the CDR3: TGTGCCAGCATCCCGATGCTTGGGGGGGAGAACACTGAAGCTTTCTTT. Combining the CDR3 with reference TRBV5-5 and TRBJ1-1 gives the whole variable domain DAGVTQSPTHLIKTRGQQVTLRCSPISGHKSVSWYQQVLGQGPQFIFQYYEKEERGRGNFPDRFSARQFPNYSSELNVNALLLGDSALYLCASIPMLGGENTEAFFGQGTRLTVV.

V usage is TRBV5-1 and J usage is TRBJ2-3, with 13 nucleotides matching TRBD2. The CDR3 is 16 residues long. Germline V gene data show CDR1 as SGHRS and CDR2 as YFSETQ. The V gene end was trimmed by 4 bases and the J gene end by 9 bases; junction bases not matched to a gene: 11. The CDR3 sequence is CASSNVRTSGGLTQYF. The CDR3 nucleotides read TGCGCCAGCAGCAACGTCAGGACTAGCGGGGGCCTAACGCAGTATTTT.

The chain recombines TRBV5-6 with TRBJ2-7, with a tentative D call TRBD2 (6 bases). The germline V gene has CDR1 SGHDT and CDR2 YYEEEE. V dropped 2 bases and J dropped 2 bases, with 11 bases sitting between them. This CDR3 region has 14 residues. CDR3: CASSLVRGTYEQYF. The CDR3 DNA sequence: TGTGCCAGCAGCTTAGTGCGGGGAACCTACGAGCAGTACTTC.

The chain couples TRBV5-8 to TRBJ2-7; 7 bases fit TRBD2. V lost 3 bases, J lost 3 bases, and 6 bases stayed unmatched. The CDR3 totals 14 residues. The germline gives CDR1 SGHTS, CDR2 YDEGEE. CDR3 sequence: CASSYRGGSYEQYF. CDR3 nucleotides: TGTGCCAGCAGCTACCGTGGCGGGAGCTACGAGCAGTACTTC.